Listed below are T cell receptor beta chains from one sample, sequenced in a study of cytomegalovirus exposure and HLA in healthy donors. Sequencing used immunoSEQ multiplex PCR; TCRdb keeps in-frame clones, though not all of them. The table has a few hundred thousand clones, roughly 88% seen once. The sequenced sample was PBMCs. All receptors derive from a woman between 18 and 30 years old in good health and CMV-seronegative. Both conserved end residues are part of each CDR3. Each record gives: D gene, J gene, clone size, V gene, CDR3 protein, CDR3 DNA. A D gene is named only where the DNA matches it firmly. Clone size is given for some rows only: seen once, a few or many times, or a class if the clone is expanded.

>.|TRBJ2-7|.|TRBV6-1
CASSEWQAYEQYF
TGTGCCAGCAGTGAGTGGCAGGCCTACGAGCAGTACTTC
>TRBD2|TRBJ2-1|.|TRBV7-9
CASSSPVGGTSGRNEQFF
TGTGCCAGCAGCTCCCCCGTCGGCGGCACTAGCGGGAGGAATGAGCAGTTCTTC
>TRBD1|TRBJ2-7|.|TRBV5-1
CASSLVTGAGQVGYEQYF
TGCGCCAGCAGCTTGGTCACAGGGGCAGGCCAGGTGGGCTACGAGCAGTACTTC
>.|TRBJ1-5|.|TRBV28
CASSSPTEPHQPQHF
TGTGCCAGCAGTTCCCCGACAGAACCTCATCAGCCCCAGCATTTT
>.|TRBJ2-7|.|TRBV6-5
CASSYSAGFAEQYF
TGTGCCAGCAGTTACTCGGCAGGGTTTGCCGAGCAGTACTTC
>TRBD1|TRBJ2-7|.|TRBV28
CASEQGGVYEQYF
TGTGCCAGTGAACAGGGGGGAGTCTACGAGCAGTACTTC
>.|TRBJ1-2|.|TRBV4-3
CASSQGFRTDYGYTF
TGCGCCAGCAGCCAAGGCTTCAGGACAGATTATGGCTACACCTTC
>TRBD1|TRBJ2-1|.|TRBV28
CASRNPPGQGANEQFF
TGTGCCAGCAGAAATCCGCCGGGACAGGGGGCGAATGAGCAGTTCTTC
>.|TRBJ1-1|.|TRBV28
CASSPAWGLMNTEAFF
TGTGCCAGCAGTCCCGCGTGGGGACTGATGAACACTGAAGCTTTCTTT
>.|TRBJ2-1|.|TRBV5-3
CASRPGQYNEQFF
TGTGCCAGCAGGCCGGGACAATACAATGAGCAGTTCTTC
>TRBD1|TRBJ1-1|.|TRBV18
CASSLTGSRGTEAFF
TGTGCCAGCTCACTGACAGGGTCGAGGGGCACTGAAGCTTTCTTT
>.|TRBJ2-1|.|TRBV7-8
CASSGRPNEQFF
TGTGCCAGCAGCGGGAGGCCTAATGAGCAGTTCTTC
>.|TRBJ2-5|.|TRBV30
CAWSRGSQETQYF
TGTGCCTGGAGCAGGGGATCCCAAGAGACCCAGTACTTC
>TRBD2|TRBJ2-7|.|TRBV19
CATRLGERESF
TGTGCCACCCGCCTGGGAGAGCGGGAGTCGTTC
>TRBD2|TRBJ2-1|.|TRBV28
CASSLAGGNSYNEQFF
TGTGCCAGCAGCTTAGCGGGAGGTAACTCCTACAATGAGCAGTTCTTC
>.|TRBJ2-7|.|TRBV5-6
CASSLVPREQYF
TGTGCCAGCAGCTTGGTCCCGAGGGAGCAGTACTTC
>TRBD1|TRBJ2-7|.|TRBV6-5
CASSSGQGIAYEQYF
TGTGCCAGCAGTTCGGGACAGGGGATCGCCTACGAGCAGTACTTC
>.|TRBJ2-2|few|TRBV7-9
CASSLPGTRSGELFF
TGTGCCAGCAGCCTTCCCGGGACTCGCTCCGGGGAGCTGTTTTTT
>TRBD2|TRBJ2-7|.|TRBV19
CASSSRGTRPGGEQYF
TGTGCCAGTAGTTCCCGAGGGACACGGCCGGGAGGGGAGCAGTACTTC